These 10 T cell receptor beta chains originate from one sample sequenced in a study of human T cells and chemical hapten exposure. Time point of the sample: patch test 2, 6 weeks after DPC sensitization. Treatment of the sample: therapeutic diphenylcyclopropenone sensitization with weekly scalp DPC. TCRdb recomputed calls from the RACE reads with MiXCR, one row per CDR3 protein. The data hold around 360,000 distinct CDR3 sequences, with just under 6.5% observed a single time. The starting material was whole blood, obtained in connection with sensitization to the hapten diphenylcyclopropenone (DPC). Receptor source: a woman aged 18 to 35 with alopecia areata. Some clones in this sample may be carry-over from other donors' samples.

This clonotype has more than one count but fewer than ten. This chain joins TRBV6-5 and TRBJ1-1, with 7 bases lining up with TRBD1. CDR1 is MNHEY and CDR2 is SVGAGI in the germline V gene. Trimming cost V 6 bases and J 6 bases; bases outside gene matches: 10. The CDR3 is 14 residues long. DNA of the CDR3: TGTGCCAGCAGCCGTGGACAGGATGAGGCTGAAGCTTTCTTT. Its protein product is CASSRGQDEAEAFF.

CDR3 protein: CASSQAGTARTDTQYF. The CDR3, as DNA: TGTGCCAGCAGTCAGGCCGGGACAGCTCGCACAGATACGCAGTATTTT. V is TRBV3-1 and J is TRBJ2-3, with 7 bases identical to TRBD1. Germline V gene lookup returns CDR1 LGHDT and CDR2 YNNKEL (reference sequence). V shed 6 bases, J shed 1 base, and the junction held 10 bases outside the gene matches. The CDR3 has 16 residues.

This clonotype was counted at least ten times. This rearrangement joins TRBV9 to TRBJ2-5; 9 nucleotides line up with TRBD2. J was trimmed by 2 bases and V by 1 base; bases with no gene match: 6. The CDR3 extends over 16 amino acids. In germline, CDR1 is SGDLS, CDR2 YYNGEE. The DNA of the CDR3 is TGTGCCAGCAGCGTATTTAGCGGGGGACTACAAGAGACCCAGTACTTC. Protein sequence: CASSVFSGGLQETQYF.

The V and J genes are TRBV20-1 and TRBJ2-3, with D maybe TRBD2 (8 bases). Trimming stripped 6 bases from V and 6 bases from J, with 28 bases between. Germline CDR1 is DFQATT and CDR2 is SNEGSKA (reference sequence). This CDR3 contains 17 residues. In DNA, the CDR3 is TGCAGTGCCACAGGGGAGGAGACGGGGGGGCCCAGCGATACGCAGTATTTT. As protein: CSATGEETGGPSDTQYF.

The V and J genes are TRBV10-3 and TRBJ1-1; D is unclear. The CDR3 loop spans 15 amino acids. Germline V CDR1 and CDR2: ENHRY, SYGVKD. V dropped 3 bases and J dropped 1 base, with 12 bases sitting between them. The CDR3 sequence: CAISDTVKKNTEAFF. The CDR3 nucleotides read TGTGCCATCAGTGATACAGTCAAGAAGAACACTGAAGCTTTCTTT.

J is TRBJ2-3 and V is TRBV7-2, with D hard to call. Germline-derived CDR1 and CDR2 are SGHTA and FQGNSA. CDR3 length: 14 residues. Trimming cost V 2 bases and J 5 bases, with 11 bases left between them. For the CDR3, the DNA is TGTGCCAGCAGCTTAAACGGACGGGTAGATACGCAGTATTTT. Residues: CASSLNGRVDTQYF.

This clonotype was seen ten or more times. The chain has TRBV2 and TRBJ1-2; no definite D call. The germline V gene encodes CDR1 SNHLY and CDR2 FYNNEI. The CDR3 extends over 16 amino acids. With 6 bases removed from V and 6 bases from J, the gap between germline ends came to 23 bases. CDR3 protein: CASSRADRVLSHGYTF. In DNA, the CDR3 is TGTGCCAGCAGCCGAGCTGACCGGGTCCTATCGCATGGCTACACCTTC.

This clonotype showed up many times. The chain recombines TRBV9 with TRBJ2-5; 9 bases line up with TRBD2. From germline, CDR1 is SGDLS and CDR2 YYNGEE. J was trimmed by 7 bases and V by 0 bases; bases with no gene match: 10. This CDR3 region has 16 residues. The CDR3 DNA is TGTGCCAGCAGCGTAGATGAGGCGGGGGGGCCAGGGACCCAGTACTTC. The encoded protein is CASSVDEAGGPGTQYF.

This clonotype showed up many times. The chain's CDR3 is CASRPGLRGHYNEQFF. As DNA, the CDR3 is TGTGCCAGCAGGCCCGGTTTGCGGGGGCATTACAATGAGCAGTTCTTC. The genes are TRBV6-2 or TRBV6-3 and TRBJ2-1, with a tentative D call TRBD2 (7 bases). The V end lost 6 bases, the J end lost 4 bases, and 19 bases lay between the germline ends. The CDR3 has 16 residues. Germline lookup yields CDR1 MNHEY and CDR2 SVGEGT.

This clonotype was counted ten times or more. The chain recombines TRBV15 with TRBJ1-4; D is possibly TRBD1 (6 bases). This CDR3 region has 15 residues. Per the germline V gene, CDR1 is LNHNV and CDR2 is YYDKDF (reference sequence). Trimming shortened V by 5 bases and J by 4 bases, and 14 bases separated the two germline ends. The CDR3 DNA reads TGTGCCACCAGCGCCACGGGGGCTTTTAATGAAAAACTGTTTTTT. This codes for CATSATGAFNEKLFF.